The rows below give T cell receptor beta chains drawn from one sample of a study of healthy donors' naive CD4 and CD8 T cells. TCRdb redid the calling of the reads with MiXCR, one entry per CDR3 protein. Of about 200,000 distinct CDR3 sequences listed, about 76% were seen once; the top ten hold about 2.1%. The specimen sequenced was naive CD4+ and CD8+ T cells sorted from blood, pooled from several donors. The receptors derive from a pool of human donors in good health; the sample pools cells from several healthy donors. Both conserved end residues are part of each CDR3. D genes are given only for firm matches. Not every row has a clone size; where given, it reads once, few, many or a size class.

TRBD1 15 TRBJ1-1 . TRBV6-5 CASRSRTGNVSEAFF TGTGCCAGCAGAAGCCGGACAGGGAATGTTTCTGAAGCTTTCTTT
TRBD1 16 TRBJ2-5 . TRBV7-8 CASSYLGPQGQETQYF TGTGCCAGCAGCTACCTCGGACCACAGGGGCAAGAGACCCAGTACTTC
. 17 TRBJ2-7 . TRBV5-4 CASSFLLGLPSSYEQYF TGTGCCAGCAGCTTTCTATTAGGGCTACCGAGCTCCTACGAGCAGTACTTC
. 12 TRBJ1-1 . TRBV29-1 CSVEDPNTEAFF TGCAGCGTTGAAGATCCGAACACTGAAGCTTTCTTT
TRBD2 13 TRBJ2-1 . TRBV29-1 CSVRLAGVAEQFF TGCAGCGTCCGACTAGCGGGAGTCGCTGAGCAGTTCTTC
TRBD2 15 TRBJ2-7 . TRBV20-1 CSARDFQGLANEQYF TGCAGTGCTAGAGATTTCCAAGGACTAGCTAACGAGCAGTACTTC
. 12 TRBJ2-1 . TRBV12-3/TRBV12-4 CASSPALDEQFF TGTGCCAGCAGTCCAGCCTTGGATGAGCAGTTCTTC
. 14 TRBJ1-2 . TRBV20-1 CSARDLEPNYGYTF TGCAGTGCTAGAGATCTGGAGCCTAACTATGGCTACACCTTC
. 12 TRBJ1-1 . TRBV11-3 CASSSTGTEAFF TGTGCCAGCAGTTCTACAGGGACTGAAGCTTTCTTT
TRBD2 16 TRBJ2-3 once TRBV29-1 CSVGSGLAGGTDTQYF TGCAGCGTTGGATCCGGCCTAGCGGGGGGCACAGATACGCAGTATTTT
TRBD1 16 TRBJ2-3 . TRBV6-2/TRBV6-3 CASIPGPGQGADTQYF TGTGCCAGCATCCCGGGACCGGGACAGGGCGCAGATACGCAGTATTTT
TRBD1 14 TRBJ2-7 few TRBV29-1 CSVEDRGSSYEQYF TGCAGCGTTGAGGACAGGGGGAGCTCCTACGAGCAGTACTTC
TRBD1 13 TRBJ1-2 . TRBV6-5 CASSAQGNYGYTF TGTGCCAGCAGTGCACAGGGGAACTATGGCTACACCTTC
. 15 TRBJ1-5 . TRBV6-2/TRBV6-3 CASSYSRLLNQPQHF TGTGCCAGCAGTTACTCGAGGCTGTTGAATCAGCCCCAGCATTTT
TRBD1 10 TRBJ1-1 . TRBV29-1 CSARTGEAFF TGCAGCGCCCGGACAGGAGAAGCTTTCTTT
TRBD1 16 TRBJ1-2 few TRBV20-1 CSARDQRQGGLVGYTF TGCAGTGCTAGAGATCAAAGACAGGGGGGATTAGTTGGCTACACCTTC
TRBD1 13 TRBJ2-2 few TRBV20-1 CSATGTGVGELFF TGCAGTGCAACCGGGACAGGGGTCGGGGAGCTGTTTTTT
. 13 TRBJ2-1 few TRBV5-6 CASSLPGPNEQFF TGTGCCAGCAGCCTACCTGGTCCCAATGAGCAGTTCTTC
. 14 TRBJ1-1 . TRBV6-5 CASRRDHGNTEAFF TGTGCCAGCAGGAGGGACCATGGGAACACTGAAGCTTTCTTT
. 15 TRBJ2-1 . TRBV5-6 CASRLWGQRFNEQFF TGTGCCAGCCGACTCTGGGGACAACGCTTCAATGAGCAGTTCTTC
. 11 TRBJ2-1 . TRBV19 CARCGRRGWFF TGTGCCAGGTGTGGGCGGAGAGGGTGGTTCTTC
. 15 TRBJ1-1 . TRBV15 CATSRGSAGTTEAFF TGTGCCACCAGCAGAGGCTCGGCAGGGACCACTGAAGCTTTCTTT
. 14 TRBJ2-3 . TRBV12-3/TRBV12-4 CASSPEAHTDTQYF TGTGCCAGCAGTCCCGAAGCCCACACAGATACGCAGTATTTT
. 12 TRBJ2-7 . TRBV29-1 CSAVGPNYEQYF TGCAGCGCCGTAGGGCCGAACTACGAGCAGTACTTC
. 13 TRBJ2-7 . TRBV11-2 CASSERRGYEQYF TGTGCCAGCAGCGAGCGGCGGGGCTACGAGCAGTACTTC
. 12 TRBJ1-2 few TRBV6-5 CASSYRFGGYTF TGTGCCAGCAGTTACCGTTTCGGAGGCTACACCTTC
. 13 TRBJ1-1 . TRBV5-1 CASSLEVPTEAFF TGCGCCAGCAGCTTGGAGGTTCCCACTGAAGCTTTCTTT
. 17 TRBJ2-2 . TRBV6-1 CASSAVYTGELTGELFF TGTGCCAGCAGTGCCGTTTATACGGGGGAGCTCACCGGGGAGCTGTTTTTT
TRBD1 13 TRBJ2-5 few TRBV19 CASSTGVQETQYF TGTGCCAGCTCTACAGGGGTCCAAGAGACCCAGTACTTC
TRBD2 17 TRBJ2-7 . TRBV29-1 CSAPGLAGHLVSYEQYF TGCAGCGCTCCGGGACTAGCGGGACACCTAGTATCCTACGAGCAGTACTTC
TRBD2 15 TRBJ2-7 . TRBV20-1 CSARKPGLAGYEQYF TGCAGTGCTAGAAAACCGGGACTAGCGGGCTACGAGCAGTACTTC
. 14 TRBJ2-1 . TRBV6-5 CASSPRLTYNEQFF TGTGCCAGCAGCCCCCGCTTAACCTACAATGAGCAGTTCTTC
TRBD1 18 TRBJ1-5 few TRBV27 CASGNRGDGPYSNQPQHF TGTGCCAGCGGAAACAGGGGCGACGGCCCTTATAGCAATCAGCCCCAGCATTTT
. 14 TRBJ2-1 . TRBV29-1 CSVRGTGFDNEQFF TGCAGCGTGAGGGGCACAGGGTTCGACAATGAGCAGTTCTTC
. 13 TRBJ1-1 . TRBV27 CASSLFGNTEAFF TGTGCCAGCAGTTTATTTGGGAACACTGAAGCTTTCTTT
. 11 TRBJ2-5 . TRBV11-2 CASTDGETQYF TGTGCCAGCACCGACGGTGAGACCCAGTACTTC
TRBD1 16 TRBJ2-2 . TRBV5-1 CASSQYTGVGTGELFF TGCGCCAGCAGCCAATACACAGGGGTCGGCACCGGGGAGCTGTTTTTT
TRBD2 12 TRBJ2-3 . TRBV29-1 CSVELAADTQYF TGCAGCGTTGAACTAGCGGCAGATACGCAGTATTTT
. 14 TRBJ1-6 . TRBV6-2/TRBV6-3 CASSYRGDNSPLHF TGTGCCAGCAGTTACCGAGGGGATAATTCACCCCTCCACTTT
TRBD1 16 TRBJ2-3 . TRBV6-5 CASSYSTGYRTDTQYF TGTGCCAGCAGTTACTCGACAGGGTACCGCACAGATACGCAGTATTTT